The 27 T cell receptor beta chains in this list originate from one sample, sequenced in a study of T-cell reconstitution after alpha-beta-depleted transplantation in children. Unique molecular identifiers featured in how the TCRbeta library was prepared. TCRdb passed the PCR reads through MiXCR, listing each CDR3 protein once. The repertoire holds almost 400,000 distinct CDR3 sequences, with about a fifth as singletons. The material sequenced was PBMCs from the stem cell graft donor, taken from the stem cell graft. The receptors originated from a human donor who donated a stem cell graft to a child with acute myeloid leukemia.

This clonotype was seen many times. The V gene is TRBV20-1, the J gene TRBJ2-4; tentative D call: TRBD1 (6 bases). This CDR3 spans 13 amino acids. Germline assignment: CDR1 DFQATT and CDR2 SNEGSKA (reference sequence). The ends were cut back, 2 bases at V and 10 bases at J, with 15 bases in the middle. CDR3 coding DNA: TGCAGTGCTAGATCGACAGGACAAACAATTCAGTACTTC. Its translation: CSARSTGQTIQYF.

The J gene is TRBJ2-7, the V gene TRBV29-1; no definite D call. The CDR3 runs 13 residues. Germline V gene lookup returns CDR1 SQVTM and CDR2 ANQGSEA. Trimming took off 6 bases at V and 2 bases at J, with 14 bases between the two ends. The CDR3 region has the DNA TGCAGCGTGGCCGGCAGGACCGCCTACGAGCAGTACTTC. Translation gives CSVAGRTAYEQYF.

The chain is built from TRBV10-3 and TRBJ2-7, with TRBD1 as a possible D gene (6 bases). With 6 bases removed from V and 3 bases from J, the gap between germline ends came to 12 bases. The CDR3 runs to 13 residues. CDR1 and CDR2 (germline): ENHRY, SYGVKD. DNA for the CDR3: TGTGCCATCAGGTCGGACAGCTACTACGAGCAGTACTTC. Translated: CAIRSDSYYEQYF.

This clonotype appeared many times. The chain couples TRBV20-1 to TRBJ2-5; D is ambiguous. This CDR3 contains 10 residues. The V gene lost 6 bases and the J gene lost 5 bases, with 7 bases spanning the gap. The germline V gene has CDR1 DFQATT and CDR2 SNEGSKA (reference sequence). The CDR3 nucleotides read TGCAGTGCCCCCCTTGAGACCCAGTACTTC. This encodes CSAPLETQYF.

The V call is TRBV21-1, the J call TRBJ2-1; the table calls TRBD1, which could not be checked here. TRBV21-1 represents a pseudogene. The CDR3 length is 15 residues. Here the CDR3 reads CASSVGAEVYNEQFF. The CDR3 nucleotides read TGTGCCAGCAGCGTTGGGGCCGAGGTATACAATGAGCAGTTCTTC.

This clonotype was observed many times. The CDR3 is CAISEPRNTEAFF. The CDR3 DNA sequence: TGTGCCATCAGTGAGCCCAGGAACACTGAAGCTTTCTTT. This sequence joins TRBV10-3 and TRBJ1-1; D gene unclear. V dropped 2 bases and J dropped 1 base, with 5 bases sitting between them. Germline V lookup: CDR1 ENHRY, CDR2 SYGVKD. The CDR3 runs 13 residues.

The gene calls are TRBV20-1 and TRBJ2-2; 7 nucleotides line up with TRBD1. Germline CDR1 DFQATT, CDR2 SNEGSKA (reference sequence). The ends lost 6 bases at V and 4 bases at J; junction bases unmatched: 8. The CDR3 sequence is 14 residues long. CDR3 sequence: CSAEPGQFTGELFF. The CDR3 DNA follows: TGCAGTGCCGAGCCGGGACAGTTCACCGGGGAGCTGTTTTTT.

The sample holds a few counts of this clonotype. The chain recombines TRBV6-5 with TRBJ2-7; TRBD2 agrees at 13 bases. The germline V gene has CDR1 MNHEY and CDR2 SVGAGI. Trimming at V came to 0 bases and at J to 4 bases, leaving 3 bases not matched to a gene. The CDR3 consists of 16 residues. CDR3 DNA: TGTGCCAGCAGTTACTCGAGACTAGCGGGAGGTTACGAGCAGTACTTC. It encodes CASSYSRLAGGYEQYF.

This chain connects TRBV10-3 to TRBJ2-4; a weak D match, TRBD1 (8 bases). Trimming removed 6 bases from V and 3 bases from J, with 15 bases in between. Germline V lookup: CDR1 ENHRY, CDR2 SYGVKD. This CDR3 comprises 15 residues. The CDR3 protein is CAISTGGVGKNIQYF. The CDR3 DNA follows: TGTGCCATCAGCACAGGGGGGGTTGGCAAAAACATTCAGTACTTC.

This clonotype was seen repeatedly, ten times or more. The genes are TRBV27 and TRBJ2-7; 9 bases are shared with TRBD2. The CDR3 length is 15 residues. J was trimmed by 0 bases and V by 5 bases; bases with no gene match: 5. Germline V gives CDR1 MNHEY, CDR2 SMNVEV (reference sequence). CDR3 residues: CASSPGSGSSYEQYF. In nucleotides, the CDR3 is TGTGCCAGCAGTCCCGGTAGCGGGAGCTCCTACGAGCAGTACTTC.

A few counts support this clonotype. The chain is built from TRBV5-1 and TRBJ2-7; 14 bases agree with TRBD2. The germline V gene has CDR1 SGHRS and CDR2 YFSETQ. The CDR3 has 18 residues. Trimming at V came to 4 bases and at J to 3 bases, leaving 12 bases not matched to a gene. The CDR3 sequence is CASSLGLAGVGQIYEQYF. The CDR3 DNA follows: TGCGCCAGCAGCCTGGGACTAGCGGGAGTAGGGCAGATCTACGAGCAGTACTTC. Drawing the rest from reference TRBV5-1 and TRBJ2-7, the complete variable domain is KAGVTQTPRYLIKTRGQQVTLSCSPISGHRSVSWYQQTPGQGLQFLFEYFSETQRNKGNFPGRFSGRQFSNSRSEMNVSTLELGDSALYLCASSLGLAGVGQIYEQYFGPGTRLTVT.

The genes are TRBV6-1 and TRBJ1-2; D is possibly TRBD1 (6 bases). The germline gives CDR1 MNHNS, CDR2 SASEGT. V lost 1 base and J lost 6, with 18 bases in between. CDR3 size: 16 residues. The CDR3 here is CASSEVVGGSIDGYTF. The CDR3 nucleotides are TGTGCCAGCAGTGAAGTAGTGGGGGGCTCGATCGATGGCTACACCTTC.

This clonotype has a handful of counts. This chain connects TRBV24-1 to TRBJ2-7, with TRBD1 matching 7 bases. The CDR3 spans 14 residues. V gave up 10 bases and J gave up 3 bases; unmatched junction bases: 11. CDR1 and CDR2 (germline): KGHDR, SFDVKD. CDR3 nucleotide sequence: TGTGCCACTAAACCGGACAGGCGAAGCTACGAGCAGTACTTC. The encoded protein is CATKPDRRSYEQYF.

This clonotype occurred many times. The chain employs TRBV29-1 and TRBJ2-1; tentatively, D is TRBD1 (6 bases). This CDR3 has 18 amino acids. Germline-derived CDR1 and CDR2 are SQVTM and ANQGSEA. Trimming took 0 bases from V and 2 from J, leaving 20 bases between them. Written as DNA, the CDR3 is TGCAGCGTTGAAGAAGTGGACAGTGTGGCCACTACCTACAATGAGCAGTTCTTC. Translated: CSVEEVDSVATTYNEQFF.

The V and J genes are TRBV5-1 and TRBJ2-1; D is possibly TRBD1 (6 bases). The V gene's germline CDR1 is SGHRS and CDR2 YFSETQ. Trimming removed 2 bases from V and 3 bases from J, with 15 bases in between. This CDR3 has 16 amino acids. This CDR3 is CASSLGDNHFYNEQFF. CDR3 nucleotides: TGCGCCAGCAGCTTAGGGGACAATCACTTCTACAATGAGCAGTTCTTC.

The chain is built from TRBV20-1 and TRBJ2-4, with unresolved D. The germline V gene encodes CDR1 DFQATT and CDR2 SNEGSKA (reference sequence). The CDR3 is 16 residues long. V was trimmed by 3 bases and J by 1 base, leaving 16 bases between them. CDR3: CSASSRSQLAKNIQYF. The CDR3 region has the DNA TGCAGTGCTAGCTCTAGGTCCCAGCTGGCCAAAAACATTCAGTACTTC.

The chain recombines TRBV12-3 or TRBV12-4 with TRBJ1-5; TRBD1 aligns across 10 bases. The CDR3 is made up of 16 amino acids. V was pared by 5 bases and J by 2 bases, with 6 bases of the junction left unmatched. The chain's CDR3 is CASSPSGTGGNQPQHF. CDR3 nucleotide sequence: TGTGCCAGCAGTCCCTCCGGGACAGGGGGCAATCAGCCCCAGCATTTT.

This clonotype was observed at least ten times. The chain carries TRBV29-1 and TRBJ1-3; D unclear. The CDR3 sequence is 13 residues long. V was clipped by 4 bases and J by 2 bases, with 9 bases between them. Per the germline V gene, CDR1 is SQVTM and CDR2 is ANQGSEA. CDR3 region: CSVVDTPGNTIYF. The CDR3 DNA reads TGCAGCGTTGTCGACACCCCTGGAAACACCATATATTTT.

The J gene is TRBJ2-1, the V gene TRBV6-2 or TRBV6-3; possible D gene TRBD1, 6 bases. The germline V gene encodes CDR1 MNHEY and CDR2 SVGEGT. Trimming took 7 bases from V and 10 from J, leaving 14 bases between them. The CDR3 spans 12 residues. The chain's CDR3 is CASTSHGTEQFF. CDR3 nucleotide sequence: TGTGCCAGCACCTCCCATGGGACAGAGCAGTTCTTC.

This clonotype was counted a few times. The chain links TRBV20-1 to TRBJ2-1, with 7 bases fitting TRBD2. This CDR3 region has 15 residues. The germline CDR1 and CDR2 sequences are DFQATT and SNEGSKA (reference sequence). With 1 base clipped from V and 9 bases from J, the junction kept 12 bases outside the gene matches. This chain's CDR3 is CSARGGLPHQVEQFF. The CDR3 DNA follows: TGCAGTGCTAGAGGGGGACTACCCCATCAGGTTGAGCAGTTCTTC.

This rearrangement joins TRBV2 to TRBJ1-1, with TRBD1 matching over 9 bases. The V and J ends lost 3 bases and 0 bases, in that order; junction bases with no gene match: 11. CDR1 and CDR2 from the germline V gene are SNHLY and FYNNEI. This CDR3 is built from 18 residues. CDR3 amino acids: CASSERDRANLMNTEAFF. CDR3 bases: TGTGCCAGCAGTGAGAGGGACAGGGCAAATTTGATGAACACTGAAGCTTTCTTT.

This clonotype was counted between two and nine times. V and J are TRBV20-1 and TRBJ2-3, with 11 bases identical to TRBD2. The germline V gene encodes CDR1 DFQATT and CDR2 SNEGSKA (reference sequence). Trimming took 6 bases from V and 0 from J; bases not matched to a gene: 17. There are 19 residues in the CDR3. CDR3 loop: CSADSSSSGRSTSTDTQYF. In DNA form, the CDR3 reads TGCAGTGCCGACTCCTCATCTAGCGGGAGGTCCACTAGCACAGATACGCAGTATTTT.

This clonotype was seen ten or more times. The V and J genes are TRBV20-1 and TRBJ2-7; maybe TRBD2 (5 bases). CDR3 size: 14 residues. The V and J ends lost 0 bases and 1 base respectively, with 10 bases between them. The germline CDR1 and CDR2 sequences are DFQATT and SNEGSKA (reference sequence). The DNA of the CDR3 is TGCAGTGCTAGAGATTGGAGACTATCCTACGAGCAGTACTTC. Amino acid sequence: CSARDWRLSYEQYF.

The genes are TRBV20-1 and TRBJ1-1, with D perhaps matching TRBD1 (6 bases). The CDR3 contains 12 residues. Germline values: CDR1 DFQATT, CDR2 SNEGSKA (reference sequence). Trimming stripped 4 bases from V and 3 bases from J, with 9 bases between. The CDR3 region is CSATRTDTEAFF. Written as DNA, the CDR3 is TGCAGTGCTACCCGGACAGACACTGAAGCTTTCTTT.

The chain carries TRBV5-1 and TRBJ2-1, with 9 bases fitting TRBD1. Germline V gives CDR1 SGHRS, CDR2 YFSETQ. With 1 base clipped from V and 10 bases from J, the junction kept 3 bases outside the gene matches. This CDR3 contains 13 residues. CDR3 protein: CASSLTGGKEQFF. Here the CDR3 DNA reads TGCGCCAGCAGCTTGACAGGGGGCAAGGAGCAGTTCTTC.

This clonotype was found once. This chain uses TRBV3-1 with TRBJ2-7; the match to TRBD2 covers 8 bases. The CDR3 is 14 residues long. V shed 1 base, J shed 3 bases, and the junction held 2 bases outside the gene matches. CDR1 is LGHDT, CDR2 YNNKEL, per germline (reference sequence). The CDR3 reads CASSQVSGIYEQYF. The CDR3 nucleotides are TGTGCCAGCAGCCAAGTTAGCGGGATCTACGAGCAGTACTTC.

The sample holds a few counts of this clonotype. This sequence joins TRBV7-9 and TRBJ2-7; 7 bases align to TRBD2. The CDR3 has 13 residues. The germline V gene has CDR1 SEHNR and CDR2 FQNEAQ (reference sequence). The trim removed 6 bases at V and 5 bases at J, leaving 7 bases unmatched. CDR3 nucleotides: TGTGCCAGCAGATCACGGGAGGATGACGAGCAGTACTTC. Translation: CASRSREDDEQYF.